This T cell receptor (beta chain) was observed in a study of blood T cell repertoires in COVID-19. On the study more broadly: Whether acute or convalescent, the COVID-19 samples came from the United States, Italy and Spain.

There are a few counts of this clone. The CDR3 covers 15 residues. Germline CDR1 reads SGHRS; CDR2 reads YFSETQ. V was pared by 0 bases and J by 0 bases, with 9 bases between. The table came from immunoSEQ multiplex PCR; TCRdb's copy has only in-frame clones and leaves some out. The profile shows 300,000 or so clones, around 86% of them singletons. V is TRBV5-1 and J is TRBJ1-1; possibly TRBD1 for D (6 bases). The sequenced sample was peripheral blood. The clonotype was recovered from a man in his sixties or seventies with acute or convalescent COVID-19. CDR3: CASSLEGTMNTEAFF. The CDR3 nucleotides are TGCGCCAGCAGCTTGGAAGGGACAATGAACACTGAAGCTTTCTTT.